Listed below are T cell receptor beta chains from one sample, sequenced in a study of blood T cell repertoires in COVID-19. The data were produced by immunoSEQ multiplex PCR, yet TCRdb's version contains in-frame clones alone and is incomplete. The profile shows around 250,000 clones, 90% to 95% of them singletons. Specimen: PBMCs or T cells enriched from blood (not recorded which). The receptors were gathered from a human donor in a cohort exposed to, infected with or recovered from COVID-19 (not recorded which). The donor label of this sample is uncertain. Both conserved end residues are part of each CDR3. A D gene is named only where the DNA matches it firmly. Clone size appears in some rows only: once, few, many, or a class for an expanded clone.

CDR3: CASSLTAGVNTGELFF
DNA: TGTGCCAGCAGCTTAACGGCAGGGGTAAACACCGGGGAGCTGTTTTTT
J: TRBJ2-2
size: -
D: -
V: TRBV7-3

CDR3: CSVEQGAMNTEAFF
DNA: TGCAGCGTTGAACAGGGGGCGATGAACACTGAAGCTTTCTTT
J: TRBJ1-1
size: -
D: TRBD1
V: TRBV29-1

CDR3: CASRFLGQGYEQYF
DNA: TGTGCCAGCAGATTTCTGGGACAGGGTTACGAGCAGTACTTC
J: TRBJ2-7
size: -
D: TRBD1
V: TRBV7-2

CDR3: CASSLGQSTYEQYF
DNA: TGTGCCAGTAGTCTTGGACAGTCGACCTACGAGCAGTACTTC
J: TRBJ2-7
size: few
D: -
V: TRBV19

CDR3: CASSPGHSTDTQYF
DNA: TGTGCCAGCAGCCCAGGACACAGCACAGATACGCAGTATTTT
J: TRBJ2-3
size: few
D: -
V: TRBV7-2

CDR3: CASRIGGAGETQYF
DNA: TGTGCCAGCAGGATCGGGGGGGCCGGAGAGACCCAGTACTTC
J: TRBJ2-5
size: -
D: TRBD2
V: TRBV28

CDR3: CASSPGVLETQYF
DNA: TGTGCCAGCAGCCCGGGGGTCTTAGAGACCCAGTACTTC
J: TRBJ2-5
size: -
D: -
V: TRBV12-3/TRBV12-4

CDR3: CASSQAGGGLNEQFF
DNA: TGTGCCAGCAGCCAAGCGGGCGGGGGTCTCAATGAGCAGTTCTTC
J: TRBJ2-1
size: few
D: TRBD2
V: TRBV14

CDR3: CASSPAGGPELFF
DNA: TGTGCCAGCAGTCCGGCGGGGGGGCCGGAGCTGTTTTTT
J: TRBJ2-2
size: -
D: -
V: TRBV21-1

CDR3: CASSPWGDNSPLHF
DNA: TGTGCCAGCTCACCGTGGGGGGATAATTCACCCCTCCACTTT
J: TRBJ1-6
size: -
D: -
V: TRBV18

CDR3: CASNLPGQNSPLHF
DNA: TGTGCCAGTAATCTGCCGGGACAGAATTCACCCCTCCACTTT
J: TRBJ1-6
size: -
D: TRBD1
V: TRBV19

CDR3: CACLEGVSNEKLFF
DNA: TGTGCCTGCCTAGAAGGGGTTTCTAATGAAAAACTGTTTTTT
J: TRBJ1-4
size: -
D: -
V: TRBV30

CDR3: CASRGGPEIGNTEAFF
DNA: TGTGCCAGCAGAGGAGGGCCTGAGATCGGAAACACTGAAGCTTTCTTT
J: TRBJ1-1
size: -
D: -
V: TRBV6-6

CDR3: CASSGDRGRDGYTF
DNA: TGTGCCAGCAGCGGGGACAGGGGGCGAGATGGCTACACCTTC
J: TRBJ1-2
size: -
D: TRBD1
V: TRBV7-9

CDR3: CASSQVTGDSYEQYF
DNA: TGCGCCAGCAGCCAAGTAACGGGGGATTCCTACGAGCAGTACTTC
J: TRBJ2-7
size: few
D: -
V: TRBV4-1

CDR3: CASSPPPASGANVLTF
DNA: TGTGCCAGCTCACCACCCCCCGCGTCTGGGGCCAACGTCCTGACTTTC
J: TRBJ2-6
size: -
D: -
V: TRBV18

CDR3: CASSEQGMEGNTIYF
DNA: TGTGCCAGCTCTGAACAGGGGATGGAAGGAAACACCATATATTTT
J: TRBJ1-3
size: -
D: TRBD1
V: TRBV18

CDR3: CASSLGAASGANVLTF
DNA: TGTGCCAGTAGTTTGGGGGCCGCGTCTGGGGCCAACGTCCTGACTTTC
J: TRBJ2-6
size: -
D: -
V: TRBV19

CDR3: CAISEPGRGRGYTF
DNA: TGTGCCATCAGTGAGCCAGGCAGGGGTCGTGGCTACACCTTC
J: TRBJ1-2
size: -
D: -
V: TRBV10-3

CDR3: CASSSRTGASTDTQYF
DNA: TGTGCCAGTAGTTCTCGGACAGGGGCGAGCACAGATACGCAGTATTTT
J: TRBJ2-3
size: -
D: TRBD1
V: TRBV19

CDR3: CASSLRGGLGEQYF
DNA: TGTGCCAGCAGCTTAAGAGGGGGCCTAGGCGAGCAGTACTTC
J: TRBJ2-7
size: -
D: TRBD1
V: TRBV7-9

CDR3: CASSQEEGAILPNEQFF
DNA: TGCGCCAGCAGCCAAGAGGAGGGGGCCATCCTTCCCAATGAGCAGTTCTTC
J: TRBJ2-1
size: -
D: -
V: TRBV4-1